Presented here are 3 T cell receptor beta chains from one specimen sequenced in a study of blood T cells in healthy people across ages. Using a J-beta primer mix together with a sample-barcoded 5' primer, a second PCR was run for about 6 to 12 cycles. TCRdb itself ran the 5' RACE reads through MiXCR, one entry per CDR3 protein. In the table there are hundreds of thousands of distinct CDR3 sequences, about 42% of which are singletons. Sequenced sample: blood. These receptors all come from a man aged 60 to 75 in good health.

The chain carries TRBV7-9 and TRBJ2-1, with D unclear. V was clipped by 7 bases and J by 0 bases, with 7 bases between them. Per the germline V gene, CDR1 is SEHNR and CDR2 is FQNEAQ (reference sequence). The CDR3 is made up of 13 amino acids. The CDR3 DNA is TGTGCCAGCACCCCCAGCTCCTACAATGAGCAGTTCTTC. This gives the protein CASTPSSYNEQFF.

This clonotype was seen many times. The rearrangement links TRBV29-1 to TRBJ2-7; TRBD1 agrees at 7 bases. The junction had 13 bases not matched to a gene; V was cut back by 7 bases and J by 10 bases. This CDR3 has 12 amino acids. Germline V CDR1 and CDR2: SQVTM, ANQGSEA. This chain's CDR3 is CSARDRGGGQYF. The CDR3 DNA follows: TGCAGCGCCCGAGACCGAGGGGGCGGACAGTACTTC.

This clonotype turned up a few times. This sequence joins TRBV20-1 and TRBJ1-1, with 7 positions matching TRBD1. The germline CDR1 and CDR2 sequences are DFQATT and SNEGSKA (reference sequence). The junction had 6 bases not matched to a gene; V was cut back by 5 bases and J by 0 bases. The CDR3 contains 14 residues. CDR3 sequence reads: CSADRAYMNTEAFF. CDR3 sequence (DNA): TGCAGTGCTGACAGGGCCTACATGAACACTGAAGCTTTCTTT.